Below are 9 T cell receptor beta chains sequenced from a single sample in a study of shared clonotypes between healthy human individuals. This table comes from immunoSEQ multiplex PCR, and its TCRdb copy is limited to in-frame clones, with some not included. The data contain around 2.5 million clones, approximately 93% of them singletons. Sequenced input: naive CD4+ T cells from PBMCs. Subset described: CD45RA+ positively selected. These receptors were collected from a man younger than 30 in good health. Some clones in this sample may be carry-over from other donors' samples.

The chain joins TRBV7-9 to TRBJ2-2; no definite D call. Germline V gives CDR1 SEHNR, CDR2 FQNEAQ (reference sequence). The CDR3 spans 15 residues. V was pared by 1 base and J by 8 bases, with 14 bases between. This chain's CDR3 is CASSLGPLGQGELFF. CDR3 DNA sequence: TGTGCCAGCAGCTTAGGACCACTTGGTCAAGGGGAGCTGTTTTTT.

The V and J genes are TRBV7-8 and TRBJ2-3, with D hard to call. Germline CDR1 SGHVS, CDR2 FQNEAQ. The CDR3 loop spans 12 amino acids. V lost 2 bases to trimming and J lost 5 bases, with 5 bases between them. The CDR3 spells CASSLRRDTQYF. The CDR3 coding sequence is TGTGCCAGCAGCTTACGCAGAGATACGCAGTATTTT.

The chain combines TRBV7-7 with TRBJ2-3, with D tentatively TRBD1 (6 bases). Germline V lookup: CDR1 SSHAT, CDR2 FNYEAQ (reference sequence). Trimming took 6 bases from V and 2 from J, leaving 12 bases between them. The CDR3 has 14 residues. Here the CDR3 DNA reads TGTGCCAGCAGTCAGACAGGAATCACAGATACGCAGTATTTT. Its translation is CASSQTGITDTQYF.

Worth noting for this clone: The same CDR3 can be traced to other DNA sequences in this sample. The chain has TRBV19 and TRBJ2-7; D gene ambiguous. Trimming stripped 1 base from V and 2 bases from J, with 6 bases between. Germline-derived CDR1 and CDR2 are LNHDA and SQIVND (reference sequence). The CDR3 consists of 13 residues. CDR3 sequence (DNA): TGTGCCAGTAGTATAGTTGGGGCCTACGAGCAGTACTTC. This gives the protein CASSIVGAYEQYF.

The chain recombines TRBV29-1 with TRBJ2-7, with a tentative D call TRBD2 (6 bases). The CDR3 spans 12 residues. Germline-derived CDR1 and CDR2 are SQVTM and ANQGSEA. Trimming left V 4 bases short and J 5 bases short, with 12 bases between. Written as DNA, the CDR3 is TGCAGCGTTGGCAGCGGGCGCCACGAGCAGTACTTC. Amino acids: CSVGSGRHEQYF.

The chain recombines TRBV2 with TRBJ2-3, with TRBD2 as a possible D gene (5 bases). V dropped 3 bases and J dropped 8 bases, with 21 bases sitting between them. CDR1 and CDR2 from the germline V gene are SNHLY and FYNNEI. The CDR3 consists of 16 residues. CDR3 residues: CASSDPRGRLQTTQYF. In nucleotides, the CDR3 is TGTGCCAGCAGTGACCCCCGCGGGCGGTTACAGACTACGCAGTATTTT.

The CDR3 bases are TGTGCCAGCAGCTACAGGGGTAGTGGCTACACCTTC. Amino acids: CASSYRGSGYTF. The chain joins TRBV2 to TRBJ1-2; 7 nucleotides agree with TRBD1. CDR1 is SNHLY, CDR2 FYNNEI, per germline. CDR3 size: 12 residues. The junction had 5 bases not matched to a gene; V was cut back by 6 bases and J by 7 bases. Variable domain in full (rest from reference TRBV2 and TRBJ1-2): EPEVTQTPSHQVTQMGQEVILRCVPISNHLYFYWYRQILGQKVEFLVSFYNNEISEKSEIFDDQFSVERPDGSNFTLKIRSTKLEDSAMYFCASSYRGSGYTFGSGTRLTVV.

The CDR3: CAITPSGRPEQFF. For the CDR3, the DNA is TGTGCCATCACCCCTAGCGGGAGACCTGAGCAGTTCTTC. V usage is TRBV10-3 and J usage is TRBJ2-1, with TRBD2 matching over 10 bases. Unmatched junction bases numbered 6, after V lost 7 bases and J lost 9 bases. The CDR3 consists of 13 residues. The germline gives CDR1 ENHRY, CDR2 SYGVKD.

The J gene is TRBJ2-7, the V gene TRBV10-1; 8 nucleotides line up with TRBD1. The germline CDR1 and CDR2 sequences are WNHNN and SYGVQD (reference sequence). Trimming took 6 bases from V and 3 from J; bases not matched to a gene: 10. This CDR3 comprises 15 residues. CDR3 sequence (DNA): TGCGCCAGCAGCGCGGAAAGGACAGGGAGCTACGAGCAGTACTTC. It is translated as CASSAERTGSYEQYF.